This T cell receptor (beta chain) was sequenced for a study of T cell responses to AZD1222 COVID-19 vaccine. The method was immunoSEQ multiplex PCR; TCRdb's version includes in-frame clones alone and lacks a portion of them. Counted here are over 120,000 clones, 86% occurring once; the ten biggest clones make up approximately 5.4%. V was clipped by 5 bases and J by 7 bases, with 15 bases between them. This CDR3 contains 14 residues. Germline CDR1 SGHRS, CDR2 YFSETQ. The chain joins TRBV5-1 to TRBJ1-4; a weak D match, TRBD1 (6 bases). The sequence came from an adult who received the AZD1222 COVID-19 vaccine. The source material was peripheral blood, sampled 28 days after the second AZD1222 dose. The CDR3 spells CASRQDRGGEKLFF. The CDR3, as DNA: TGCGCCAGCAGACAAGACAGAGGGGGTGAAAAACTGTTTTTT. The whole variable domain, remainder taken from reference TRBV5-1 and TRBJ1-4, is KAGVTQTPRYLIKTRGQQVTLSCSPISGHRSVSWYQQTPGQGLQFLFEYFSETQRNKGNFPGRFSGRQFSNSRSEMNVSTLELGDSALYLCASRQDRGGEKLFFGSGTQLSVL.